This T cell receptor (beta chain) was documented in a study of blood T cell repertoires in COVID-19. Sequencing used immunoSEQ multiplex PCR; TCRdb keeps in-frame clones, though not all of them. The repertoire holds 25,000 to 30,000 clones, with nearly 85% as singletons. CDR3 length equals 14 residues. The V gene lost 11 bases and the J gene lost 0 bases, with 15 bases spanning the gap. Germline lookup yields CDR1 MNHEY and CDR2 SMNVEV (reference sequence). This TCR was recovered from a man between 65 and 80 years old with active COVID-19. The rearrangement uses TRBV27 and TRBJ2-3; D is ambiguous. Sequencing was carried out using peripheral blood. CDR3 sequence reads: CAAGRLTSTDTQYF. The CDR3 region has the DNA TGTGCCGCCGGAAGACTGACTAGCACAGATACGCAGTATTTT.